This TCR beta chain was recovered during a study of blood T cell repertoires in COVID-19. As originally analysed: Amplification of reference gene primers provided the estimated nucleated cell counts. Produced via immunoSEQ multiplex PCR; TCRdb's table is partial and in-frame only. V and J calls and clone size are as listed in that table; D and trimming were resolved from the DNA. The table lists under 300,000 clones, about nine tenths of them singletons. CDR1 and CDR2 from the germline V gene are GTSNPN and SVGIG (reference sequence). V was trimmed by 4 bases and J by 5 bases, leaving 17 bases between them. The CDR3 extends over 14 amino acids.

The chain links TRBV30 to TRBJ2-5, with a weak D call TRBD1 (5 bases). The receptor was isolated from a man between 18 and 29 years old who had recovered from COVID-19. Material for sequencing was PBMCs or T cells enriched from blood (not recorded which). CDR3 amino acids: CAWTVAGLGETQYF. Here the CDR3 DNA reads TGTGCCTGGACGGTCGCAGGGTTAGGGGAGACCCAGTACTTC.